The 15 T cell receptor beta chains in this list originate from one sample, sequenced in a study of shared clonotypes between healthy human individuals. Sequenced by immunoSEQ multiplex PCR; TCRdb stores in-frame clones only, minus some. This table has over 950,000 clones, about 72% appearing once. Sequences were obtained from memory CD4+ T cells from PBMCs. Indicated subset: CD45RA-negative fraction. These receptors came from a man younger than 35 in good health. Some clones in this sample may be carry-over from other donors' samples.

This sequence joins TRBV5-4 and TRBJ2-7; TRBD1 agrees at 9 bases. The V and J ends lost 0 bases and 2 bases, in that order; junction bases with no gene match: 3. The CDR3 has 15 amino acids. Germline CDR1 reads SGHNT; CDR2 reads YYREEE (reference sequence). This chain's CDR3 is CASSLDTGGTYEQYF. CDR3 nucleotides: TGTGCCAGCAGCTTGGATACAGGGGGCACCTACGAGCAGTACTTC.

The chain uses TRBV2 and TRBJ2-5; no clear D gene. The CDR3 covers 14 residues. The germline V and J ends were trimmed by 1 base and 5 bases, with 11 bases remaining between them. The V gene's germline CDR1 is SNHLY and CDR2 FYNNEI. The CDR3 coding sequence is TGTGCCAGCAGTGAAGTGGGGTTGGGCGAGACCCAGTACTTC. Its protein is CASSEVGLGETQYF.

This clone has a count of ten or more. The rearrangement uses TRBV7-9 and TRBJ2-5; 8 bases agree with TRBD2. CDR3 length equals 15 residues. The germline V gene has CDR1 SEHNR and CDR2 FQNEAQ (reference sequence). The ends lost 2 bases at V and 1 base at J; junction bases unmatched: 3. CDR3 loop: CASSLPTSGQETQYF. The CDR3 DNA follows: TGTGCCAGCAGCTTACCCACTAGCGGCCAAGAGACCCAGTACTTC.

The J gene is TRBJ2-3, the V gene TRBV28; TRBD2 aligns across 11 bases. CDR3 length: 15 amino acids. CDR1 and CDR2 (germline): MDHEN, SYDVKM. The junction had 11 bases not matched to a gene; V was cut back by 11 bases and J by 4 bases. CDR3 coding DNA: TGTGCCGCGGGGACTAGCGGCGTCGTGGCAGATACGCAGTATTTT. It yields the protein CAAGTSGVVADTQYF.

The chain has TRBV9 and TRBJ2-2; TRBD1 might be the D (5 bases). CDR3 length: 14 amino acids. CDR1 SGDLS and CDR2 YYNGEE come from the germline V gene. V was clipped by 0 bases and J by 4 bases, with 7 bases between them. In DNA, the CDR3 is TGTGCCAGCAGCGTAGTAACAGGCACCGGGGAGCTGTTTTTT. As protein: CASSVVTGTGELFF.

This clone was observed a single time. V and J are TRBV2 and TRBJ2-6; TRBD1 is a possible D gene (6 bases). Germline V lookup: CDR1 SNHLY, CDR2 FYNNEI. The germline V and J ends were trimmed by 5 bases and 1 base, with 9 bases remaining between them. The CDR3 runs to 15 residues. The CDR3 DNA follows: TGTGCCAGCAGTCGACAGGCGTCTGGGGCCAACGTCCTGACTTTC. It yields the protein CASSRQASGANVLTF.

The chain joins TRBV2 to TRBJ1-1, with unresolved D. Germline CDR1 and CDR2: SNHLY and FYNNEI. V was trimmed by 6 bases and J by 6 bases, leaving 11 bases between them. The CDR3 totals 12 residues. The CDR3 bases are TGTGCCAGCAGCGGAAACACCGCTGAAGCTTTCTTT. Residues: CASSGNTAEAFF.

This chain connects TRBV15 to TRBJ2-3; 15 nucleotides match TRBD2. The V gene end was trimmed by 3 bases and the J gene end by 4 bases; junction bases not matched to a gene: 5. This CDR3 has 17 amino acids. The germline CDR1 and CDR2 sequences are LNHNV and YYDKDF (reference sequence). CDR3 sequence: CATSSFGLAGGSDTQYF. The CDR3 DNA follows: TGTGCCACCAGCAGCTTCGGACTAGCGGGAGGGTCAGATACGCAGTATTTT.

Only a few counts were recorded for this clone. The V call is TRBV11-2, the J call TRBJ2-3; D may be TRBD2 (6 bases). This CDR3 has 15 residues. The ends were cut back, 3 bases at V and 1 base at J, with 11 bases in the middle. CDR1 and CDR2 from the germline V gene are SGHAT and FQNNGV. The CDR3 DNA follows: TGTGCCAGCAGCTTCCCGGGGGTAGGCACAGATACGCAGTATTTT. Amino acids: CASSFPGVGTDTQYF.

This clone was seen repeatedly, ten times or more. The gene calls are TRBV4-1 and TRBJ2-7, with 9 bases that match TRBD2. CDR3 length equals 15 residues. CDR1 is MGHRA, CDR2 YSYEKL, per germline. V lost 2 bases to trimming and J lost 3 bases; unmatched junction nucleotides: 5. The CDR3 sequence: CASSQRFSGSYEQYF. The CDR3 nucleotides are TGCGCCAGCAGCCAACGCTTTAGCGGGAGCTACGAGCAGTACTTC.

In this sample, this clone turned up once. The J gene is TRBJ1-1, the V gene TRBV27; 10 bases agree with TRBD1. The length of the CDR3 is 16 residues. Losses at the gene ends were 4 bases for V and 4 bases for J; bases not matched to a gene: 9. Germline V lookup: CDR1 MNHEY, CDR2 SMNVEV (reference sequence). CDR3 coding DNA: TGTGCCAGCAGTTCAGCCCGACGGGACAGGGGCACTGAAGCTTTCTTT. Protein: CASSSARRDRGTEAFF.

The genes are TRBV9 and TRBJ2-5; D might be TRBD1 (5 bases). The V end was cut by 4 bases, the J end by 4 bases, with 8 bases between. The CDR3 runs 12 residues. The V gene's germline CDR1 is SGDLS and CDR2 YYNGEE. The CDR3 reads CASSPGAETQYF. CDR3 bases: TGTGCCAGCAGCCCTGGGGCAGAGACCCAGTACTTC.

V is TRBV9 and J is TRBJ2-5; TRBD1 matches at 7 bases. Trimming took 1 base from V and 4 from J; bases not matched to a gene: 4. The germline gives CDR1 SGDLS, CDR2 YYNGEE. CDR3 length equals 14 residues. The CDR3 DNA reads TGTGCCAGCAGCGTAAGGTCAGGGGGAGAGACCCAGTACTTC. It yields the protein CASSVRSGGETQYF.

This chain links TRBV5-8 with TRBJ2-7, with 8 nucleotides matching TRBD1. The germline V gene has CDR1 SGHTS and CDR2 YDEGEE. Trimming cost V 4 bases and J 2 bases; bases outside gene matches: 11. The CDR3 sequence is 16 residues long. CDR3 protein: CASSPEPGTGAYEQYF. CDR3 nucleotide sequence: TGTGCCAGCAGCCCGGAGCCCGGGACAGGCGCCTACGAGCAGTACTTC.

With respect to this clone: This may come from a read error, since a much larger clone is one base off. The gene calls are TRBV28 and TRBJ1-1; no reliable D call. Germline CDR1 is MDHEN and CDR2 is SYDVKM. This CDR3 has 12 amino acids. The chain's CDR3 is CTSSLLDTEAFF. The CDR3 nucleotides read TGTACCAGCAGTTTATTGGACACTGAAGCTTTCTTT. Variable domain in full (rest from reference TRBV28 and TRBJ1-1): DVKVTQSSRYLVKRTGEKVFLECVQDMDHENMFWYRQDPGLGLRLIYFSYDVKMKEKGDIPEGYSVSREKKERFSLILESASTNQTSMYLCTSSLLDTEAFFGQGTRLTVV.